The 9 T cell receptor beta chains given below trace back to one sample, sequenced in a study of beta chain features in type 1 diabetes. These TCRs are of unknown antigen specificity. Study-level findings and limits: In every one of the four CD4+ subsets, TCRB CDR3s were moderately but significantly shorter in Type 1 diabetes patients.

Of the isolated RNA, all was reverse transcribed, and so the sequenced material was expressed TCRB transcripts. Here immunoSEQ multiplex PCR was the method, and the copy in TCRdb shows in-frame clones only, minus some. This table holds tens of thousands of clones, about 63% found once. The sample consisted of stem cell memory CD4+ T cells from blood. The receptors stem from a woman in her thirties or forties with type 1 diabetes.

Only one count was recorded for this clone. CDR3: CASSYGSISSYNEQFF. The CDR3 DNA reads TGTGCCAGCAGTTATGGCTCCATAAGCTCCTACAATGAGCAGTTCTTC. The genes are TRBV6-6 and TRBJ2-1; D gene unclear. The V end lost 3 bases, the J end lost 0 bases, and 12 bases lay between the germline ends. This CDR3 has 16 residues. The germline CDR1 and CDR2 sequences are MNHNY and SVGAGI (reference sequence).

The J gene is TRBJ2-5, the V gene TRBV7-2, with TRBD2 matching 7 bases. Germline V gives CDR1 SGHTA, CDR2 FQGNSA. V trimming: 1 base; J trimming: 5 bases; junction bases outside the gene matches: 16. This CDR3 spans 18 amino acids. CDR3 sequence: CASSLGWGEGGKKETQYF. CDR3 DNA sequence: TGTGCCAGCAGCTTAGGCTGGGGGGAGGGAGGGAAAAAGGAGACCCAGTACTTC.

This clone was found a few times. This chain joins TRBV4-3 and TRBJ2-2, with 10 bases that match TRBD2. The trim removed 1 base at V and 2 bases at J, leaving 7 bases unmatched. Germline loops: CDR1 LGHNA, CDR2 YSLEER. This CDR3 has 18 residues. This CDR3 reads CASSQGPSGSLNTGELFF. In nucleotides, the CDR3 is TGCGCCAGCAGCCAAGGTCCTAGCGGGAGCTTAAACACCGGGGAGCTGTTTTTT.

Of note for this clone: One end of the junction is discordant with germline, which a read error may explain. Here the CDR3 reads CASSQDVGTRGETQYF. CDR3 nucleotides: TGCGCCAGCAGCCAAGATGTCGGGACTAGGGGGGAGACCCAGTACTTC. The rearrangement joins TRBV5-4 to TRBJ2-5; the match to TRBD2 covers 8 bases. Germline-derived CDR1 and CDR2 are SGHNT and YYREEE (reference sequence). CDR3 length equals 16 residues.

The DNA for the CDR3 is TGTGCCAGCAGCGATGGGACTAGCGGGGTCACAGATACGCAGTATTTT. Translation: CASSDGTSGVTDTQYF. The rearrangement joins TRBV11-2 to TRBJ2-3; 13 positions agree with TRBD2. The CDR3 sequence is 16 residues long. The V gene end was trimmed by 5 bases and the J gene end by 2 bases; junction bases not matched to a gene: 4. CDR1 and CDR2 from the germline V gene are SGHAT and FQNNGV.

This chain uses TRBV28 with TRBJ2-1; the match to TRBD2 covers 10 bases. Germline CDR1 MDHEN, CDR2 SYDVKM. This CDR3 spans 18 amino acids. V dropped 4 bases and J dropped 6; count of bases not matched to a gene: 15. DNA for the CDR3: TGTGCCAGCAGTTCCGTTCTAGCGGGAGTTTCTTTTAGCAATGAGCAGTTCTTC. Translated, it gives CASSSVLAGVSFSNEQFF.

The gene calls are TRBV28 and TRBJ1-6, with 7 bases matching TRBD1. The CDR3 extends over 16 amino acids. Unmatched junction bases numbered 14, after V lost 7 bases and J lost 8 bases. The germline V gene has CDR1 MDHEN and CDR2 SYDVKM. CDR3 coding DNA: TGTGCCAGCACGCCGGCAGGGGGAGCCGATTATTCACCCCTCCACTTT. It is translated as CASTPAGGADYSPLHF. The full variable domain, in which reference TRBV28 and TRBJ1-6 provide the parts outside the CDR3, is DVKVTQSSRYLVKRTGEKVFLECVQDMDHENMFWYRQDPGLGLRLIYFSYDVKMKEKGDIPEGYSVSREKKERFSLILESASTNQTSMYLCASTPAGGADYSPLHFGNGTRLTVT.

V usage is TRBV28 and J usage is TRBJ2-1; 8 bases are shared with TRBD2. V lost 1 base to trimming and J lost 7 bases; unmatched junction nucleotides: 12. The CDR3 is made up of 17 amino acids. In germline, CDR1 is MDHEN, CDR2 SYDVKM. CDR3 coding DNA: TGTGCCAGCAGTTTATCGAGCGGGAGAGGCGGTTCGAATGAGCAGTTCTTC. Protein sequence: CASSLSSGRGGSNEQFF.

The chain is built from TRBV30 and TRBJ1-5, with 9 bases fitting TRBD1. With 1 base clipped from V and 6 bases from J, the junction kept 4 bases outside the gene matches. The CDR3 sequence is 14 residues long. Per the germline V gene, CDR1 is GTSNPN and CDR2 is SVGIG (reference sequence). The CDR3 DNA reads as TGTGCCTGGAGTGACAGGGGGCTGACTCAGCCCCAGCATTTT. Protein sequence: CAWSDRGLTQPQHF. The whole variable domain, filled in from reference TRBV30 and TRBJ1-5, reads SQTIHQWPATLVQPVGSPLSLECTVEGTSNPNLYWYRQAAGRGLQLLFYSVGIGQISSEVPQNLSASRPQDRQFILSSKKLLLSDSGFYLCAWSDRGLTQPQHFGDGTRLSIL.